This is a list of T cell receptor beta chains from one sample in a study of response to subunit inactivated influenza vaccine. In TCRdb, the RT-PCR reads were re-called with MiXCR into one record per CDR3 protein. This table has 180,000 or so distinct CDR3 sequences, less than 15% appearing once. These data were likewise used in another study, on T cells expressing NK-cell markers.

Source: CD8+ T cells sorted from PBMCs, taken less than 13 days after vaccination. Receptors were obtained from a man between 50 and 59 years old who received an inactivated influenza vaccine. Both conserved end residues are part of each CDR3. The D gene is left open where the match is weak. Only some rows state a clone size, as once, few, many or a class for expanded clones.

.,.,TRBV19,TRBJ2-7,TGTGCCAGTAGTATGAGCGGGCCCTCCTACGAGCAGTACTTC,CASSMSGPSYEQYF
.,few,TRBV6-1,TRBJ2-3,TGTGCCAGCAGTCAACGACTAGTAGGCCCAGATACGCAGTATTTT,CASSQRLVGPDTQYF
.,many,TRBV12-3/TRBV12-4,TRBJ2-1,TGTGCCAGCAGTTTAGGAGGCGGAGACAATGAGCAGTTCTTC,CASSLGGGDNEQFF
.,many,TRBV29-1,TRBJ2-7,TGCAGCGTTGAAGAGGCCAGCTCCTACGAGCAGTACTTC,CSVEEASSYEQYF
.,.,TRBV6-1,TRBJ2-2,TGTGCCAGCAGTCAAGGTAGCGGGAACACCGGGGAGCTGTTTTTT,CASSQGSGNTGELFF
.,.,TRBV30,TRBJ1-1,TGTGCCTGGAGTGTGCTGGGGGGCACTGAAGCTTTCTTT,CAWSVLGGTEAFF
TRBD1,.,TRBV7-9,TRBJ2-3,TGTGCCAGCAGCCACCCAGGGGGATCCCGGACAGATACGCAGTATTTT,CASSHPGGSRTDTQYF
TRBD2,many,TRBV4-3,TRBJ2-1,TGCGCCAGCAGCCAAGATGGGGGGGGGGGAGCCTACAATGAGCAGTTCTTC,CASSQDGGGGAYNEQFF
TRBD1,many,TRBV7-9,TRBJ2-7,TGTGCCAGCAGCACGGACCGGGACAGAGACTCCTACGAGCAGTACTTC,CASSTDRDRDSYEQYF
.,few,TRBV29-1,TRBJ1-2,TGCAGCGTAGCCGACAGTTATTATGGCTACACCTTC,CSVADSYYGYTF
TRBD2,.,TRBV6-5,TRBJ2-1,TGTGCCAGCAGTTACTCAGCCCTAGCGGGATACAATGAGCAGTTCTTC,CASSYSALAGYNEQFF
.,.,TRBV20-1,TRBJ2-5,TGCAGTGCTAGAGATCTCGGAAGGGAAAACCAAGAGACCCAGTACTTC,CSARDLGRENQETQYF
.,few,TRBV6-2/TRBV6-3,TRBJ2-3,TGTGCCAGCAGCCTCTATGGATCCACAGATACGCAGTATTTT,CASSLYGSTDTQYF
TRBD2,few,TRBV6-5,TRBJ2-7,TGTGCCAGCAGTTATTTACCGGGACTAGCTAAATACGAGCAGTACTTC,CASSYLPGLAKYEQYF
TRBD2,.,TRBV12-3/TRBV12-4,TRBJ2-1,TGTGCCAGCAGCCCCGGACTAGCGGGGGTTACCTCCTACAATGAGCAGTTCTTC,CASSPGLAGVTSYNEQFF
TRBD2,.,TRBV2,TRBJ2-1,TGTGCCAGCAGAATCACTAGCGGGAGTGTCAATGAGCAGTTCTTC,CASRITSGSVNEQFF
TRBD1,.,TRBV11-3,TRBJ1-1,TGTGCCAGCAGCCCCGGGACAGGGATATTCCCTGAAGCTTTCTTT,CASSPGTGIFPEAFF
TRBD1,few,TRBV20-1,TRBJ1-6,TGCAGTGCTAGAGATCGGGGACAGGGAGGTTCACCCCTCCACTTT,CSARDRGQGGSPLHF
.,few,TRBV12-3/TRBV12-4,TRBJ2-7,TGTGCCAGCAGTTTGTGGGCGTCGGTTGGGAACTACGAGCAGTACTTC,CASSLWASVGNYEQYF
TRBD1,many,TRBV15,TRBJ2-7,TGTGCCACCAGCACCGGGACAGGGGGTTACGAGCAGTACTTC,CATSTGTGGYEQYF
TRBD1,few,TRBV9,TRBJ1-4,TGTGCCAGCAGCGCGACCGGGACAGGAAATGAAAAACTGTTTTTT,CASSATGTGNEKLFF
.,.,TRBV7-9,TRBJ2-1,TGTGCCAGCAGCTTAGGGCCGGAGGATTACAATGAGCAGTTCTTC,CASSLGPEDYNEQFF
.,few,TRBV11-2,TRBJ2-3,TGTGCCAGCAGCTTAGATGTTCCCACAGATACGCAGTATTTT,CASSLDVPTDTQYF
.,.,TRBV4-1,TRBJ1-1,TGCGCCAGCAGCCAAGGGACGGGTGTAGCTTTCTTT,CASSQGTGVAFF
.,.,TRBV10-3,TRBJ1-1,TGTGCCATCAAACAGGGTATAGATGGTAGCACTGAAGCTTTCTTT,CAIKQGIDGSTEAFF
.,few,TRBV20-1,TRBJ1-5,TGCAGTGCCCCCGGTGTTCGGGAATATAGCAATCAGCCCCAGCATTTT,CSAPGVREYSNQPQHF
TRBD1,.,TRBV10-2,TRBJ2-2,TGCGCCAGCAGTGAATTAGGGGGCCGCACCGGGGAGCTGTTTTTT,CASSELGGRTGELFF
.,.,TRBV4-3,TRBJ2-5,TGCGCCAGCAGCCAAGCGGTGAGGGGGGGCCAAGAGACCCAGTACTTC,CASSQAVRGGQETQYF
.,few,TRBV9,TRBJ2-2,TGTGCCAGCGGCCCGGGGGCTGGGACCGGGGAGCTGTTTTTT,CASGPGAGTGELFF
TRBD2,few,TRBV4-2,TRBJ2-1,TGTGCCAGCAGCCAAGACGGTGCGGGAGGTTTATACAATGAGCAGTTCTTC,CASSQDGAGGLYNEQFF
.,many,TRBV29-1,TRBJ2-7,TGCAGCGTTGAAGAGAGGGGGAGTTCCTACGAGCAGTACTTC,CSVEERGSSYEQYF
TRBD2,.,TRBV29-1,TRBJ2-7,TGCAGCGTCCTCCTCTTTAGCGGGAGGTCTTATGAGCAGTACTTC,CSVLLFSGRSYEQYF
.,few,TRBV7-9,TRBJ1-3,TGTGCCAGCGATTTGCGAGCTGGAAACACCATATATTTT,CASDLRAGNTIYF
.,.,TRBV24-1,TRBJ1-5,TGTGCCACCAGTGATTTCCCCGGGAAGCCCCAGCATTTT,CATSDFPGKPQHF
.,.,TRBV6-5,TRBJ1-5,TGTGCCAGCAGTTACGGGTTTGAGAGCAATCAGCCCCAGCATTTT,CASSYGFESNQPQHF
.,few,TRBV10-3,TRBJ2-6,TGTGCCATCAAGGGGACCCCCTCTGGGGCCAACGTCCTGACTTTC,CAIKGTPSGANVLTF
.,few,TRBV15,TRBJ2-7,TGTGCCACCAGCATAGACGTTCGGGAGTTCGACGAGCAGTACTTC,CATSIDVREFDEQYF
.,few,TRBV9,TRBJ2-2,TGTGCCAGCAGCGTTACAGGGGGGGACACCGGGGAGCTGTTTTTT,CASSVTGGDTGELFF
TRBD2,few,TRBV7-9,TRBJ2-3,TGTGCCAGCAGTCTAGGGGGACTAGCGGGACCATTC,CASSLGGLAGPF
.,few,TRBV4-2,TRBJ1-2,TGTGCCAGCAGCCCAGCAGAGTCATCTAACTATGGCTACACCTTC,CASSPAESSNYGYTF
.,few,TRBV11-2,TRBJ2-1,TGTGCCAGCAGCTGGCTCCGACAGGATGAGCAGTTCTTC,CASSWLRQDEQFF
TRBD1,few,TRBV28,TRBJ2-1,TGTGCCAGCAGTTTCCTCACCAGGGACAGGGGGGGTAAGAATGAGCAGTTCTTC,CASSFLTRDRGGKNEQFF
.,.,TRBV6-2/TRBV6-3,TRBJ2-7,TGTGCCAGCAGCCCGAACCGGGACGGGGCCTCCTACGAGCAGTACTTC,CASSPNRDGASYEQYF
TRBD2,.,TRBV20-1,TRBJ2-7,TGCAGTGCTAGAGATCTAGCGGGACCCTCCTACGAGCAGTACTTC,CSARDLAGPSYEQYF
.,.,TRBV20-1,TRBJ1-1,TGCAGTGCAGCTTACAGTGAAGCTTTCTTT,CSAAYSEAFF
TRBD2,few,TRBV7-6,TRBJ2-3,TGTGCCAGCAGCTTAGGCCTAGCGGAGAGCACAGATACGCAGTATTTT,CASSLGLAESTDTQYF
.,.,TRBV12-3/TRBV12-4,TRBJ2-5,TGTGCCAGCAGTGATGAAGAGACCCAGTACTTC,CASSDEETQYF
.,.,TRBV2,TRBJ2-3,TGTGCCAGCGGGGGTCCGACCCTACGAACAGATACGCAGTATTTT,CASGGPTLRTDTQYF
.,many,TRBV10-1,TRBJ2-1,TGCGCCAGCAGTGCGACGTACAATGAGCAGTTCTTC,CASSATYNEQFF
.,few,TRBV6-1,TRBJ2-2,TGTGCCAGCCGCTTCCTTAGACAGGCTGAGAACACCGGGGAGCTGTTTTTT,CASRFLRQAENTGELFF
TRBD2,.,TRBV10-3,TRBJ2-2,TGTGCCATCAGTGACCCCGGGACTAGCGGGGATTATGGGGAGCTGTTTTTT,CAISDPGTSGDYGELFF